Listed below are T cell receptor beta chains from one sample, sequenced in a study of blood T cell repertoires in COVID-19. Assay: immunoSEQ multiplex PCR; the TCRdb copy retains only in-frame clones and omits some. The sample contains about 150,000 clones, just under 85% of which appear only once. Sample: PBMCs or T cells enriched from blood (not recorded which). The receptors shown here come from a woman aged 35 to 49 who had recovered from COVID-19. Each CDR3 is given with its conserved first and last residue. The order of the fields is J gene, clone size, V gene, CDR3 protein. The size field is filled for only some rows; it gives once, few, many or a size class.

TRBJ2-2,.,TRBV7-8,CASSPRLGQGRSTGELFF
TRBJ1-1,.,TRBV27,CASRSGTAGTEAFF
TRBJ1-3,.,TRBV2,CASSSDPSGNTIYF
TRBJ1-2,once,TRBV9,CASSVRVNYGYTF
TRBJ2-1,.,TRBV4-1,CASSQGLADYNEQFF
TRBJ2-5,.,TRBV2,CASSGLVRETQYF
TRBJ2-5,.,TRBV7-9,CASSPLVARETQYF
TRBJ1-2,.,TRBV24-1,CATSDHSGRHFGYTF
TRBJ2-1,.,TRBV7-9,CASSLLRTSGRDEQFF
TRBJ2-1,.,TRBV28,CASQDPSGGAVAYNEQFF
TRBJ1-5,few,TRBV3-1/TRBV3-2,CASSQDSNNQPQHF
TRBJ2-2,.,TRBV25-1,CASSVLTGELFF
TRBJ2-1,.,TRBV3-1/TRBV3-2,CASSLTGVGEQFF
TRBJ1-2,.,TRBV4-1,CASSQAVKGGYGYTF
TRBJ2-7,once,TRBV19,CASKDRTGVGYEQYF
TRBJ1-2,.,TRBV19,CASSILGTAGAGYGYTF
TRBJ1-1,.,TRBV2,CASITSGGGGTEAFF
TRBJ2-7,.,TRBV4-1,CASSHNSVGEQYF
TRBJ1-2,few,TRBV5-1,CASSFTEANYGYTF
TRBJ2-1,.,TRBV30,CAYPGGSSYNEQFF
TRBJ1-5,.,TRBV5-1,CATMQGIDQPQHF
TRBJ2-7,.,TRBV5-8,CASSLRGQFPTPPEQYF
TRBJ2-1,once,TRBV9,CASSVAGSGSPLGNEQFF
TRBJ1-2,few,TRBV19,CASSQSTGGRRNYGYTF
TRBJ1-1,.,TRBV4-2,CASSAGNTEAFF
TRBJ2-7,.,TRBV30,CAWSRGYEQYF
TRBJ2-2,.,TRBV30,CAWNIQGTGELFF
TRBJ1-1,.,TRBV3-1/TRBV3-2,CASSPGQGTDTEAFF
TRBJ2-3,once,TRBV5-1,CASSLASGRSTDTQYF
TRBJ1-2,.,TRBV12-3/TRBV12-4,CASIEGQGFGYTF
TRBJ1-1,.,TRBV6-5,CASISGADAFF
TRBJ2-1,once,TRBV6-5,CASSYRGRNEQFF
TRBJ1-2,.,TRBV7-8,CASSLGTGGGYTF
TRBJ2-3,.,TRBV11-1,CASSWDRNTDTQYF
TRBJ1-2,.,TRBV30,CAWSRGQGGYTF
TRBJ1-2,.,TRBV5-1,CASSTAGDYGYTF
TRBJ1-1,.,TRBV7-9,CASSSIQVKDTEAFF
TRBJ1-1,.,TRBV7-9,CASSSNNDRSSNTEAFF
TRBJ1-3,few,TRBV11-2,CASSRDRPSGNTIYF
TRBJ1-3,.,TRBV20-1,CSASKGVSGGGNTIYF
TRBJ1-3,.,TRBV6-1,CASSEGGAGNTIYF
TRBJ1-2,.,TRBV6-5,CASSYFTTGGYTF
TRBJ2-5,.,TRBV3-1/TRBV3-2,CASSQIASIQYF
TRBJ1-2,.,TRBV19,CASSPPGQGPFDGYTF
TRBJ2-1,few,TRBV10-2,CASSEPLAGGPSNEQFF
TRBJ2-3,.,TRBV12-3/TRBV12-4,CASGVYTDTQYF
TRBJ2-1,.,TRBV10-3,CAISPDRNYNEQFF
TRBJ2-1,.,TRBV11-2,CASSLGDSGSSYNEQFF
TRBJ2-3,.,TRBV5-1,CASSRPRDRGQQDTQYF
TRBJ2-7,.,TRBV5-1,CASSREGQIYEQYF
TRBJ2-2,.,TRBV24-1,CATSGTGGGLNTGELFF
TRBJ1-6,.,TRBV30,CAWSGGLINSPLHF
TRBJ1-5,.,TRBV19,CASSIGRTGDLLGNQPQHF
TRBJ1-1,.,TRBV15,CATSRDRAGGTEAFF